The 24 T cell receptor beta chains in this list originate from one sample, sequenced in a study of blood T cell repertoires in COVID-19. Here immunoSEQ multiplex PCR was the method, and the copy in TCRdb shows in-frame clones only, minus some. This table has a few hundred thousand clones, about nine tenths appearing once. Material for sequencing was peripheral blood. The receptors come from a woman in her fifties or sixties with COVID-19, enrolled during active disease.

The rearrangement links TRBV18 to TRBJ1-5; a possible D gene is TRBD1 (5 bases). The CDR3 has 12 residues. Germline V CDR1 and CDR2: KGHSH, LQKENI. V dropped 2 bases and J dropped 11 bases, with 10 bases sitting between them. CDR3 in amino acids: CASSPGGTAQHF. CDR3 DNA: TGTGCCAGCTCACCAGGAGGGACGGCCCAGCATTTT.

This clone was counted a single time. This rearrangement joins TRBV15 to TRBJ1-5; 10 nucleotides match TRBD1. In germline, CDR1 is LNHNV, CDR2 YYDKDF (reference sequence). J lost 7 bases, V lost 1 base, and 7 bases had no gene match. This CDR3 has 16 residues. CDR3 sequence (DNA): TGTGCCACCAGCAGAGTAGTAAGGGACAGGGGCCAGCCCCAGCATTTT. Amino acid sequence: CATSRVVRDRGQPQHF.

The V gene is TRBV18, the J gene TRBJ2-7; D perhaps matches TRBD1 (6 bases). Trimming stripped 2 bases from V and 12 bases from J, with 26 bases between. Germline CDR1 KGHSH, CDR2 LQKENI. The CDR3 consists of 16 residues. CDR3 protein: CASSPSTRLGRGHPYF. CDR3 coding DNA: TGTGCCAGCTCACCAAGTACCCGTCTGGGCAGGGGTCATCCGTACTTC. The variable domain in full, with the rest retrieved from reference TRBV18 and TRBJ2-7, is NAGVMQNPRHLVRRRGQEARLRCSPMKGHSHVYWYRQLPEEGLKFMVYLQKENIIDESGMPKERFSAEFPKEGPSILRIQQVVRGDSAAYFCASSPSTRLGRGHPYFGPGTRLTVT.

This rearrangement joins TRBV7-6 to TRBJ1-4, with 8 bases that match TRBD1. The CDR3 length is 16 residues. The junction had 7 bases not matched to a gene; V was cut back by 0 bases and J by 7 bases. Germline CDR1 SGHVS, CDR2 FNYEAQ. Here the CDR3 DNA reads TGTGCCAGCAGCTTAGCCCAAACAGGGGGAGGTGAAAAACTGTTTTTT. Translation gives CASSLAQTGGGEKLFF.

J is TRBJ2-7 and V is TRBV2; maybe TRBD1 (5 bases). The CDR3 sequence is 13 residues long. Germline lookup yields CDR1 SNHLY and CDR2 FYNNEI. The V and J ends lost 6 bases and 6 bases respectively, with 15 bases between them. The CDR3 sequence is CASRLMQGFEQYF. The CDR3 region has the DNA TGTGCCAGCAGATTAATGCAGGGTTTCGAGCAGTACTTC. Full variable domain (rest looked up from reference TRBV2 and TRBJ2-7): EPEVTQTPSHQVTQMGQEVILRCVPISNHLYFYWYRQILGQKVEFLVSFYNNEISEKSEIFDDQFSVERPDGSNFTLKIRSTKLEDSAMYFCASRLMQGFEQYFGPGTRLTVT.

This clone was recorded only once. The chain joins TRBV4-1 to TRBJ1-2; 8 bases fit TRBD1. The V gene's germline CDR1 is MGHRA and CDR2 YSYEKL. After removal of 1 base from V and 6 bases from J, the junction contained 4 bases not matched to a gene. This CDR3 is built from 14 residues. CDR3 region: CASSQVGTGDGYTF. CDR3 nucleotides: TGCGCCAGCAGCCAAGTTGGGACAGGAGATGGCTACACCTTC.

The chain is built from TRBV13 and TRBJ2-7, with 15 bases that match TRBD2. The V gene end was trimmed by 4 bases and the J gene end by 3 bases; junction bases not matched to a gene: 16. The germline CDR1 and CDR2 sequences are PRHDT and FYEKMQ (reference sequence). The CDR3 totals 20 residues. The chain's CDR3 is CASSSHPSGTSGRSLYEQYF. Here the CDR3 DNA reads TGTGCCAGCAGCTCCCACCCTTCCGGGACTAGCGGGAGGAGCCTCTACGAGCAGTACTTC.

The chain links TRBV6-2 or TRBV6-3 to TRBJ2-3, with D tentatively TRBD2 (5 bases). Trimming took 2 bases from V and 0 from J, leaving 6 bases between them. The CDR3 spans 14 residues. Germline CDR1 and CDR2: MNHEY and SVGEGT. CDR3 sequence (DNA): TGTGCCAGCAGTTACCCGGGGAGCACAGATACGCAGTATTTT. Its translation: CASSYPGSTDTQYF.

The CDR3, as DNA: TGTGCCAGCAGCCCACCGTCGGGACTAGAGTACAATGAGCAGTTCTTC. It is translated as CASSPPSGLEYNEQFF. The chain carries TRBV3-1 (or the pseudogene TRBV3-2) and TRBJ2-1; 8 bases map to TRBD2. In germline, CDR1 is LGHDT, CDR2 YNNKEL (reference sequence). V gave up 4 bases and J gave up 4 bases; unmatched junction bases: 9. CDR3 length: 16 residues.

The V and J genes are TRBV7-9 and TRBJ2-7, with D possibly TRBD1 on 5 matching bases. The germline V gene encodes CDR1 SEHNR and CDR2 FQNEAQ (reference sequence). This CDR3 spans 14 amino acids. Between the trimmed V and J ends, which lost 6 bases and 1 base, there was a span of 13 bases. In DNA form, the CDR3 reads TGTGCCAGCAGGACACAGGATGGGTCCTACGAGCAGTACTTC. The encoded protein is CASRTQDGSYEQYF. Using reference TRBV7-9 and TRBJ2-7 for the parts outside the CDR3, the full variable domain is DTGVSQNPRHKITKRGQNVTFRCDPISEHNRLYWYRQTLGQGPEFLTYFQNEAQLEKSRLLSDRFSAERPKGSFSTLEIQRTEQGDSAMYLCASRTQDGSYEQYFGPGTRLTVT.

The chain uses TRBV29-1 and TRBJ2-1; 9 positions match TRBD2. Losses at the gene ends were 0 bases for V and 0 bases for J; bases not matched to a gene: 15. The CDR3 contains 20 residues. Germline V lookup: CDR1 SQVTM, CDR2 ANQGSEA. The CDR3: CSVEDRRGTSRTFSYNEQFF. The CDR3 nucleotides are TGCAGCGTTGAAGACCGCCGCGGGACTAGCCGTACCTTCTCCTACAATGAGCAGTTCTTC.

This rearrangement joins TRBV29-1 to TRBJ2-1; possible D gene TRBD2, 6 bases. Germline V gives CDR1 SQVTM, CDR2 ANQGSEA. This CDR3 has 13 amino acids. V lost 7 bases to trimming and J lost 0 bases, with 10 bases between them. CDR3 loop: CSGDLSSYNEQFF. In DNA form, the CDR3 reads TGCAGCGGGGACTTGAGCTCCTACAATGAGCAGTTCTTC.

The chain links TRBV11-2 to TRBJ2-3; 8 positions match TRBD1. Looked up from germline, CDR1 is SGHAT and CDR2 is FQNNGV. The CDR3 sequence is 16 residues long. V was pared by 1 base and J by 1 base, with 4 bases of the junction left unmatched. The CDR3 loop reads CASSLALTGGTDTQYF. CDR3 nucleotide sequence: TGTGCCAGCAGCTTAGCCCTGACAGGGGGCACAGATACGCAGTATTTT.

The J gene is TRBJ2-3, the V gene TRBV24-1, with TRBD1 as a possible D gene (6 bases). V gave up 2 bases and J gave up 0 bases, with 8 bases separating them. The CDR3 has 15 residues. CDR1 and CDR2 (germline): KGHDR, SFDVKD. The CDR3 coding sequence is TGTGCCACCAGTGATTGGACAGCTAGCACAGATACGCAGTATTTT. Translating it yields CATSDWTASTDTQYF.

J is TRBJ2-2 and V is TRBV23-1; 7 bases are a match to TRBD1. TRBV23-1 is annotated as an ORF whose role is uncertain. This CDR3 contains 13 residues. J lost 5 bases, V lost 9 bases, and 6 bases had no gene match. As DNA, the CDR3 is TGCGCCAGTCCGGGACAGAGAACCGGGGAGCTGTTTTTT. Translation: CASPGQRTGELFF.

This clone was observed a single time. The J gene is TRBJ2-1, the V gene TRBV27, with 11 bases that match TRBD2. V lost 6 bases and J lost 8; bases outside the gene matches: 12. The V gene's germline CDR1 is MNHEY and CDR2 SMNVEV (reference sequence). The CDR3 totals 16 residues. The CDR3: CASRRLTSGSKDEQFF. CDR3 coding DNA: TGTGCCAGCAGAAGGCTAACTAGCGGGAGCAAAGATGAGCAGTTCTTC.

The CDR3, as DNA: TGTGCCAGCAGCGTTGGGACAGGCCCTGGCGAGCAGTACTTC. Translation gives CASSVGTGPGEQYF. The chain links TRBV9 to TRBJ2-7; 8 positions match TRBD1. Germline V gene sequence: CDR1 SGDLS, CDR2 YYNGEE. The trim removed 2 bases at V and 6 bases at J, leaving 7 bases unmatched. The CDR3 spans 14 residues. Combining the CDR3 with reference TRBV9 and TRBJ2-7 gives the whole variable domain DSGVTQTPKHLITATGQRVTLRCSPRSGDLSVYWYQQSLDQGLQFLIQYYNGEERAKGNILERFSAQQFPDLHSELNLSSLELGDSALYFCASSVGTGPGEQYFGPGTRLTVT.

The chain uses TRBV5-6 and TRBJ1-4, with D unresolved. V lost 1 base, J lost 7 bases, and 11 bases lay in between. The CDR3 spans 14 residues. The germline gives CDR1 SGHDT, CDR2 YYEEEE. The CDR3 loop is CASSLRQAIEKLFF. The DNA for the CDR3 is TGTGCCAGCAGCTTGAGGCAGGCGATTGAAAAACTGTTTTTT.

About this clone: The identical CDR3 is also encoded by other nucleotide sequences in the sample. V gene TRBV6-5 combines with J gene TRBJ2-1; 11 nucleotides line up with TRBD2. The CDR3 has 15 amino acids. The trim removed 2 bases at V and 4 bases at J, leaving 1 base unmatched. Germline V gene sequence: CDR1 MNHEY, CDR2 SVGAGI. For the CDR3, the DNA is TGTGCCAGCAGTTACCGACTAGCGGGATACAATGAGCAGTTCTTC. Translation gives CASSYRLAGYNEQFF.

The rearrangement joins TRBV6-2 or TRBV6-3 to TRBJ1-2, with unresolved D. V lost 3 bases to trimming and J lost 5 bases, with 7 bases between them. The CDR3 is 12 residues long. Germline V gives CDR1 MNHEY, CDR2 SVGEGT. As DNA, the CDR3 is TGTGCCAGCAGTTATCCCGTATATGGCTACACCTTC. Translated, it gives CASSYPVYGYTF.

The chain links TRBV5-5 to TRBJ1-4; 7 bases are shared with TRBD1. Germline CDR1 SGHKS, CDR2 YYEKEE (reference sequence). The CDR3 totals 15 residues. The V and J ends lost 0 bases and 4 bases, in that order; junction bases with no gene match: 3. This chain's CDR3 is CASSLADRSNEKLFF. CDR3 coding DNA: TGTGCCAGCAGCTTGGCGGACAGGAGTAATGAAAAACTGTTTTTT.

CDR3 DNA: TGTGCCAGCAGTGAACTAGCGGGAGTGGTAAAAGAGACCCAGTACTTC. Translating gives CASSELAGVVKETQYF. This rearrangement joins TRBV6-1 to TRBJ2-5, with 10 bases aligning to TRBD2. This CDR3 contains 16 residues. Losses at the gene ends were 2 bases for V and 3 bases for J; bases not matched to a gene: 6. The germline gives CDR1 MNHNS, CDR2 SASEGT.

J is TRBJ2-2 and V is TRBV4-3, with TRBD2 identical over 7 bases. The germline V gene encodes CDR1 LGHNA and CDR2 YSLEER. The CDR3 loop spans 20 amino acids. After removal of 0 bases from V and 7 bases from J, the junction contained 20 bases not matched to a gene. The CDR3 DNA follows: TGCGCCAGCAGCCAAGACCGAAGAGCCACTAGCGAACCATGGGGCGGGGAGCTGTTTTTT. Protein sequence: CASSQDRRATSEPWGGELFF.

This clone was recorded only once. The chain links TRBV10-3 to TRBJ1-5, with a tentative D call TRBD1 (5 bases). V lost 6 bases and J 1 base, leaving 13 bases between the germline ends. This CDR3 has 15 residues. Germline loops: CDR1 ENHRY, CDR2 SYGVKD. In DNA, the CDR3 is TGTGCCATCAGGGCGGGGGTTACGAGCAATCAGCCCCAGCATTTT. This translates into CAIRAGVTSNQPQHF.